The 21 T cell receptor beta chains listed next were all sequenced from one sample in a study of blood T cell repertoires in COVID-19. TCRdb keeps only in-frame clones here, not all; method: immunoSEQ multiplex PCR. This sample has around 180,000 clones; approximately 73% occur once, and the top ten carry about a sixth. Input material: PBMCs or T cells enriched from blood (not recorded which). Source of these receptors: a woman in her forties or fifties with acute COVID-19.

The rearrangement uses TRBV7-6 and TRBJ1-1, with unresolved D. Germline-derived CDR1 and CDR2 are SGHVS and FNYEAQ. Deletions cut 5 bases from V and 0 bases from J, with 13 bases between. CDR3 length equals 15 residues. The CDR3 protein is CASSPRVTMNTEAFF. The CDR3 DNA reads as TGTGCCAGCAGCCCTAGAGTTACGATGAACACTGAAGCTTTCTTT.

The chain carries TRBV27 and TRBJ1-5, with D possibly TRBD1 on 5 matching bases. Trimming removed 4 bases from V and 2 bases from J, with 15 bases in between. CDR1 and CDR2 from the germline V gene are MNHEY and SMNVEV (reference sequence). CDR3 size: 16 residues. The CDR3 DNA sequence: TGTGCCAGCAGTTACGGGGGGATGGTGGGCAATCAGCCCCAGCATTTT. Translated, it gives CASSYGGMVGNQPQHF.

The chain couples TRBV27 to TRBJ1-2; TRBD1 aligns across 12 bases. The germline CDR1 and CDR2 sequences are MNHEY and SMNVEV (reference sequence). V shed 5 bases, J shed 6 bases, and the junction held 7 bases outside the gene matches. This CDR3 region has 15 residues. The CDR3 reads CASSPTGTGGNGYTF. CDR3 DNA sequence: TGTGCCAGCAGTCCAACCGGGACAGGGGGCAATGGCTACACCTTC.

The CDR3 sequence: CATKGGAATNEKLFF. In DNA form, the CDR3 reads TGTGCCACGAAGGGAGGGGCGGCGACTAATGAAAAACTGTTTTTT. This chain joins TRBV19 and TRBJ1-4, with a tentative D call TRBD1 (5 bases). CDR3 size: 15 residues. Trimming took 10 bases from V and 2 from J, leaving 17 bases between them. Germline CDR1 is LNHDA and CDR2 is SQIVND (reference sequence).

This clone was found a few times. The chain is built from TRBV3-1 (or the pseudogene TRBV3-2) and TRBJ1-2; 11 positions match TRBD1. The CDR3 extends over 12 amino acids. The V gene's germline CDR1 is LGHDT and CDR2 YNNKEL (reference sequence). V dropped 5 bases and J dropped 10; count of bases not matched to a gene: 3. CDR3 protein: CASSSGQGAYTF. The CDR3 bases are TGTGCCAGCAGCTCCGGACAGGGGGCCTACACCTTC.

The CDR3 loop is CASSLTSGGPNEQFF. The CDR3, as DNA: TGTGCCAGCAGCCTGACTAGCGGGGGCCCCAATGAGCAGTTCTTC. The chain uses TRBV28 and TRBJ2-1; 12 bases align to TRBD2. The V and J ends lost 6 bases and 6 bases, in that order; junction bases with no gene match: 6. The CDR3 has 15 amino acids. Germline V gives CDR1 MDHEN, CDR2 SYDVKM.

The rearrangement uses TRBV28 and TRBJ1-1; D remains ambiguous. The germline gives CDR1 MDHEN, CDR2 SYDVKM. With 3 bases removed from V and 6 bases from J, the gap between germline ends came to 23 bases. The CDR3 loop spans 17 amino acids. The DNA of the CDR3 is TGTGCCAGCAGTTTTCAGAGCGCGGGTAAGATAAAGGCTGAAGCTTTCTTT. This gives the protein CASSFQSAGKIKAEAFF.

CDR3 in amino acids: CASSQLEAGRSTDTQYF. The CDR3 DNA reads TGCGCCAGCAGCCAACTCGAGGCGGGGCGCAGCACAGATACGCAGTATTTT. V gene TRBV4-3 combines with J gene TRBJ2-3, with a possible D match to TRBD2 (6 bases). This CDR3 is built from 17 residues. Trimming removed 2 bases from V and 0 bases from J, with 15 bases in between. Germline V gene data show CDR1 as LGHNA and CDR2 as YSLEER.

This chain joins TRBV5-1 and TRBJ2-3; 7 positions agree with TRBD2. J was trimmed by 1 base and V by 1 base; bases with no gene match: 3. In germline, CDR1 is SGHRS, CDR2 YFSETQ. The CDR3 runs to 15 residues. In DNA form, the CDR3 reads TGCGCCAGCAGCTTGAGCGGGGTGGGCACAGATACGCAGTATTTT. This sequence encodes CASSLSGVGTDTQYF.

The V gene is TRBV2, the J gene TRBJ1-3; 9 bases are a match to TRBD1. The CDR3 consists of 18 residues. Per the germline V gene, CDR1 is SNHLY and CDR2 is FYNNEI. J gave up 0 bases and V 7 bases, and 13 bases lay outside the gene matches. CDR3 residues: CASKLGQGFHYSGNTIYF. The CDR3 region has the DNA TGTGCCAGCAAACTTGGACAGGGGTTCCACTACTCTGGAAACACCATATATTTT.

V is TRBV4-2 and J is TRBJ2-3; 13 nucleotides align to TRBD2. Per the germline V gene, CDR1 is LGHNA and CDR2 is YNFKEQ. The CDR3 spans 17 residues. V lost 0 bases and J lost 5; bases outside the gene matches: 5. CDR3 coding DNA: TGTGCCAGCAGCCAAGAAACTAGCGGGGGGGCCGGAGATACGCAGTATTTT. Amino acid sequence: CASSQETSGGAGDTQYF.

V gene TRBV3-1 (or the pseudogene TRBV3-2) combines with J gene TRBJ1-2, with 12 bases identical to TRBD1. V trimming: 6 bases; J trimming: 6 bases; junction bases outside the gene matches: 5. Germline V gene sequence: CDR1 LGHDT, CDR2 YNNKEL (reference sequence). This CDR3 is 14 amino acids long. The CDR3 DNA follows: TGTGCCAGCAGACGGGACAGGGGGCTCGATGGCTACACCTTC. It codes for CASRRDRGLDGYTF.

CDR3 in amino acids: CASSAGTGGVGSYGYTF. In DNA form, the CDR3 reads TGTGCCAGCAGTGCCGGGACAGGGGGCGTAGGGAGCTATGGCTACACCTTC. The chain links TRBV6-1 to TRBJ1-2, with 12 nucleotides matching TRBD1. The CDR3 is 17 amino acids. The V gene's germline CDR1 is MNHNS and CDR2 SASEGT. V was pared by 4 bases and J by 4 bases, with 10 bases of the junction left unmatched.

The genes are TRBV18 and TRBJ1-2, with D tentatively TRBD1 (5 bases). This CDR3 has 13 amino acids. The germline V and J ends were trimmed by 3 bases and 1 base, with 6 bases remaining between them. CDR1 is KGHSH and CDR2 is LQKENI in the germline V gene. CDR3 in DNA: TGTGCCAGCTCACCTCAGGGTAACTATGGCTACACCTTC. Its protein is CASSPQGNYGYTF. Full variable domain (rest looked up from reference TRBV18 and TRBJ1-2): NAGVMQNPRHLVRRRGQEARLRCSPMKGHSHVYWYRQLPEEGLKFMVYLQKENIIDESGMPKERFSAEFPKEGPSILRIQQVVRGDSAAYFCASSPQGNYGYTFGSGTRLTVV.

The chain couples TRBV18 to TRBJ2-1; tentatively, D is TRBD1 (6 bases). The CDR3 totals 15 residues. CDR1 and CDR2 from the germline V gene are KGHSH and LQKENI. V was cut by 2 bases and J by 5 bases, with 13 bases left in between. CDR3 residues: CASSPAQGRNNEQFF. Here the CDR3 DNA reads TGTGCCAGCTCACCAGCACAGGGAAGAAACAATGAGCAGTTCTTC.

The chain recombines TRBV14 with TRBJ2-5; 7 bases match TRBD2. Germline V CDR1 and CDR2: SGHDN, FVKESK. CDR3 length equals 17 residues. V trimming: 4 bases; J trimming: 1 base; junction bases outside the gene matches: 12. In nucleotides, the CDR3 is TGTGCCAGCAGCCCCTACAGGTCTAGCGGCCTCCAAGAGACCCAGTACTTC. Translating gives CASSPYRSSGLQETQYF.

In this sample, this clone turned up once. The rearrangement joins TRBV11-2 to TRBJ1-6, with 9 bases that match TRBD1. With 5 bases clipped from V and 7 bases from J, the junction kept 18 bases outside the gene matches. Germline V gives CDR1 SGHAT, CDR2 FQNNGV. The CDR3 runs to 19 residues. The CDR3 DNA reads as TGTGCCAGCAGCCCAAAACAGGGGGCGAGCGGGGTCTGGAATTCACCCCTCCACTTT. It yields the protein CASSPKQGASGVWNSPLHF.

V is TRBV7-9 and J is TRBJ2-3; maybe TRBD2 (5 bases). CDR3 size: 14 residues. V was clipped by 5 bases and J by 0 bases, with 9 bases between them. In germline, CDR1 is SEHNR, CDR2 FQNEAQ (reference sequence). The CDR3 coding sequence is TGTGCCAGCAGCAACCGGGGTAGCACAGATACGCAGTATTTT. Residues: CASSNRGSTDTQYF.

This chain uses TRBV28 with TRBJ1-6; D is possibly TRBD1 (6 bases). The germline V gene encodes CDR1 MDHEN and CDR2 SYDVKM. V was clipped by 5 bases and J by 6 bases, with 20 bases between them. This CDR3 region has 17 residues. CDR3 bases: TGTGCCAGCAGTCCTTCCACAGGGCGTGTGGCTAATTCACCCCTCCACTTT. Its protein is CASSPSTGRVANSPLHF. The whole variable domain, filled in from reference TRBV28 and TRBJ1-6, reads DVKVTQSSRYLVKRTGEKVFLECVQDMDHENMFWYRQDPGLGLRLIYFSYDVKMKEKGDIPEGYSVSREKKERFSLILESASTNQTSMYLCASSPSTGRVANSPLHFGNGTRLTVT.

V gene TRBV21-1 combines with J gene TRBJ2-5; the table assigns TRBD2, which was not confirmed against the DNA. TRBV21-1 is a known pseudogene. The CDR3 is made up of 17 amino acids. This CDR3 reads CASSKGASGTPQETQYF. As DNA, the CDR3 is TGTGCCAGCAGCAAAGGGGCTAGCGGGACCCCCCAGGAGACCCAGTACTTC.

The chain couples TRBV28 to TRBJ2-3; D perhaps matches TRBD1 (5 bases). The CDR3 totals 15 residues. V lost 2 bases and J 3 bases, leaving 12 bases between the germline ends. The germline CDR1 and CDR2 sequences are MDHEN and SYDVKM. This chain's CDR3 is CASSLRQGFTDTQYF. Here the CDR3 DNA reads TGTGCCAGCAGTTTAAGGCAGGGTTTTACAGATACGCAGTATTTT.